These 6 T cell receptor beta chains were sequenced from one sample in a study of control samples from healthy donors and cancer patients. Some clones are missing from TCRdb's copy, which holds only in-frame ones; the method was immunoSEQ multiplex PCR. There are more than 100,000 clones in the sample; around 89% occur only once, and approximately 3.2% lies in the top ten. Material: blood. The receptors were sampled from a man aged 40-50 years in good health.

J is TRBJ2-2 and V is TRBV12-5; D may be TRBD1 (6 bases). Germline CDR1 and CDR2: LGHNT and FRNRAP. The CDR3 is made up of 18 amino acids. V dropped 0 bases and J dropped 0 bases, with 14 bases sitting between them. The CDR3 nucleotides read TGTGCTAGTGGTTTGGTATGGGTCAGGGGATCGAACACCGGGGAGCTGTTTTTT. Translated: CASGLVWVRGSNTGELFF.

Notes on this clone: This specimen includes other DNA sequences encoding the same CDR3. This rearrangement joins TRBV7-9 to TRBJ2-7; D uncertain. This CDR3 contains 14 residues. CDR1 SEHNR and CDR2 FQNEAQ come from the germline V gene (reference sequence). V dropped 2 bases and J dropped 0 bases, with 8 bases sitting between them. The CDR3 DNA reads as TGTGCCAGCAGCTTATTGGGCGGCTCCTACGAGCAGTACTTC. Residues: CASSLLGGSYEQYF.

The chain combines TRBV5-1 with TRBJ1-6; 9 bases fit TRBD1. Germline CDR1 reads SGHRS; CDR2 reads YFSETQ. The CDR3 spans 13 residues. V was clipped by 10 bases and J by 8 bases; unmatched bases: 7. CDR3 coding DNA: TGCGCCGAACAGGGGGCTTTTGATTCACCCCTCCACTTT. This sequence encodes CAEQGAFDSPLHF.

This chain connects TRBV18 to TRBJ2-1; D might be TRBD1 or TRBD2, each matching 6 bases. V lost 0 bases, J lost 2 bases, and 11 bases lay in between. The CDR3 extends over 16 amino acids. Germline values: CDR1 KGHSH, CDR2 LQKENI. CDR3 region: CASSPPGGDTYNEQFF. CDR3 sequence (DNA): TGTGCCAGCTCACCACCTGGCGGGGACACCTACAATGAGCAGTTCTTC.

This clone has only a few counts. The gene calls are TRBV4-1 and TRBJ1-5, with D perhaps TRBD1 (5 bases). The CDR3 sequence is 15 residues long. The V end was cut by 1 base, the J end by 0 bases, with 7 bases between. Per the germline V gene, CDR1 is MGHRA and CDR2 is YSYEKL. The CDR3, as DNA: TGCGCCAGCAGCCAAGGACAGAATAGCAATCAGCCCCAGCATTTT. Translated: CASSQGQNSNQPQHF.

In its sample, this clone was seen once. The CDR3 region is CASSATLGGGEAFF. CDR3 nucleotides: TGCGCCAGCAGTGCCACGTTGGGAGGGGGTGAAGCTTTCTTT. The V and J genes are TRBV10-1 and TRBJ1-1, with a weak D call TRBD1 (6 bases). The V and J ends lost 4 bases and 7 bases respectively, with 16 bases between them. This CDR3 has 14 amino acids. From germline, CDR1 is WNHNN and CDR2 SYGVQD (reference sequence).